These 18 T cell receptor beta chains came from one sample sequenced in a study of identifying expanded T cells in peripheral blood. Assay: immunoSEQ multiplex PCR; the TCRdb copy retains only in-frame clones and omits some. Here the sample spans 90,000 to 95,000 clones, 70% to 90% being singletons. The sample taken for sequencing was blood. The receptors shown here come from a person aged 18 to 75 in good health.

The chain has TRBV6-5 and TRBJ1-2; a possible D gene is TRBD1 (6 bases). The CDR3 extends over 16 amino acids. Trimming removed 0 bases at V and 7 bases at J, with 18 bases between. Germline assignment: CDR1 MNHEY and CDR2 SVGAGI. The CDR3 DNA reads as TGTGCCAGCAGTTACTCATCAGGGGAACATATGGGTGGCTACACCTTC. Amino acid sequence: CASSYSSGEHMGGYTF.

The rearrangement links TRBV7-2 to TRBJ2-2; D might be TRBD2 (5 bases). The CDR3 has 13 residues. V dropped 5 bases and J dropped 5 bases, with 9 bases sitting between them. Germline V lookup: CDR1 SGHTA, CDR2 FQGNSA. The CDR3 nucleotides read TGTGCCAGCAGCCCCCGGAGGACCGGGGAGCTGTTTTTT. Translation: CASSPRRTGELFF.

The genes are TRBV9 and TRBJ2-7, with D perhaps TRBD1 (5 bases). The CDR3 totals 15 residues. CDR1 SGDLS and CDR2 YYNGEE come from the germline V gene. The V and J ends lost 0 bases and 2 bases respectively, with 12 bases between them. The CDR3 spells CASSVGAGMAYEQYF. The CDR3 coding sequence is TGTGCCAGCAGCGTAGGCGCAGGGATGGCCTACGAGCAGTACTTC. Supplemented by reference TRBV9 and TRBJ2-7, the full variable domain reads DSGVTQTPKHLITATGQRVTLRCSPRSGDLSVYWYQQSLDQGLQFLIQYYNGEERAKGNILERFSAQQFPDLHSELNLSSLELGDSALYFCASSVGAGMAYEQYFGPGTRLTVT.

This sequence joins TRBV10-3 and TRBJ2-1, with D possibly matching TRBD2 (6 bases). The V gene's germline CDR1 is ENHRY and CDR2 SYGVKD. V dropped 10 bases and J dropped 6 bases, with 13 bases sitting between them. The CDR3 spans 12 residues. The CDR3 protein is CATRVEGNEQFF. The DNA for the CDR3 is TGTGCCACCCGGGTGGAGGGCAATGAGCAGTTCTTC.

The chain recombines TRBV7-2 with TRBJ1-6; D is possibly TRBD1 (5 bases). The CDR3 covers 14 residues. V was clipped by 3 bases and J by 9 bases, with 12 bases between them. The germline V gene encodes CDR1 SGHTA and CDR2 FQGNSA. The CDR3 loop is CASSFGQTLSPLHF. As DNA, the CDR3 is TGTGCCAGCAGCTTCGGACAAACTCTTTCACCCCTCCACTTT.

This chain joins TRBV7-9 and TRBJ2-1; D is unresolved. The CDR3 sequence is 15 residues long. Germline loops: CDR1 SEHNR, CDR2 FQNEAQ (reference sequence). Trimming took off 2 bases at V and 5 bases at J, with 13 bases between the two ends. The CDR3 coding sequence is TGTGCCAGCAGCTTATCAGCGCCCCAGAACAATGAGCAGTTCTTC. Protein product: CASSLSAPQNNEQFF.

The rearrangement links TRBV28 to TRBJ2-7; 7 positions match TRBD1. V lost 4 bases, J lost 2 bases, and 8 bases stayed unmatched. The V gene's germline CDR1 is MDHEN and CDR2 SYDVKM. The CDR3 is 15 residues long. This chain's CDR3 is CASSSAGTDTYEQYF. The CDR3 coding sequence is TGTGCCAGCAGTTCGGCCGGGACAGATACCTACGAGCAGTACTTC.

The chain uses TRBV5-1 and TRBJ2-7; 7 positions agree with TRBD1. The CDR3 runs to 14 residues. Germline V gene sequence: CDR1 SGHRS, CDR2 YFSETQ. The J segment lost 5 bases and the V segment lost 0 bases, leaving 5 bases of the junction unmatched. The CDR3 DNA reads TGCGCCAGCAGCTTGGGACAGGGATTGAACGAGCAGTACTTC. Amino acids: CASSLGQGLNEQYF.

V usage is TRBV7-9 and J usage is TRBJ2-7; no firm D call. Trimming cost V 5 bases and J 3 bases, with 11 bases left between them. The germline V gene has CDR1 SEHNR and CDR2 FQNEAQ (reference sequence). The CDR3 is 13 residues long. The CDR3 DNA is TGTGCCAGCAGCAAAGCCCGCGACTACGAGCAGTACTTC. As protein: CASSKARDYEQYF.

CDR3 sequence (DNA): TGCAGCGTTGGTCGACAGGGGGTTTACGAGCAGTACTTC. The encoded protein is CSVGRQGVYEQYF. The rearrangement links TRBV29-1 to TRBJ2-7; 9 bases line up with TRBD1. V shed 4 bases and J 4 bases; nucleotides not matched to a gene: 5. The CDR3 runs to 13 residues. CDR1 SQVTM and CDR2 ANQGSEA come from the germline V gene.

This sequence joins TRBV6-1 and TRBJ2-1; 10 bases are a match to TRBD2. This CDR3 has 16 residues. V lost 3 bases to trimming and J lost 8 bases; unmatched junction nucleotides: 10. Germline V gene lookup returns CDR1 MNHNS and CDR2 SASEGT. In DNA, the CDR3 is TGTGCCAGCAGTGATTTAGGGCTAGCGGGAGTGGATGAGCAGTTCTTC. This translates into CASSDLGLAGVDEQFF.

The gene calls are TRBV25-1 and TRBJ1-1; TRBD1 matches at 7 bases. Germline loops: CDR1 MGHDK, CDR2 SYGVNS. The length of the CDR3 is 17 residues. V lost 6 bases and J lost 4; bases outside the gene matches: 17. The CDR3: CASSGAPGSGGGTEAFF. The CDR3 DNA reads as TGTGCCAGCAGCGGAGCCCCGGGGTCAGGGGGTGGCACTGAAGCTTTCTTT.

The rearrangement joins TRBV19 to TRBJ1-1; D is ambiguous. Between the trimmed V and J ends, which lost 1 base and 0 bases, there was a span of 6 bases. Germline V gives CDR1 LNHDA, CDR2 SQIVND (reference sequence). CDR3 length equals 14 residues. The CDR3 reads CASSIGALNTEAFF. The DNA for the CDR3 is TGTGCCAGTAGTATAGGAGCGCTGAACACTGAAGCTTTCTTT.

The rearrangement uses TRBV4-2 and TRBJ2-1; D is uncertain. There are 14 residues in the CDR3. V was shortened by 0 bases and J by 3 bases, with 6 bases between the two germline ends. Germline V lookup: CDR1 LGHNA, CDR2 YNFKEQ. CDR3 residues: CASSQEGIYNEQFF. The CDR3 coding sequence is TGTGCCAGCAGCCAAGAAGGGATCTACAATGAGCAGTTCTTC.

The genes are TRBV2 and TRBJ1-6; 7 nucleotides agree with TRBD1. The germline V gene has CDR1 SNHLY and CDR2 FYNNEI. The CDR3 is 17 amino acids. V shed 2 bases, J shed 9 bases, and the junction held 13 bases outside the gene matches. CDR3 coding DNA: TGTGCCAGCAGTGAAAGTGGCAGGGGGAGATTCATTTCACCCCTCCACTTT. Translation gives CASSESGRGRFISPLHF.

Concerning this clone itself: The same CDR3 arises from other DNA sequences in this sample as well. This sequence joins TRBV9 and TRBJ2-5, with TRBD2 as a possible D gene (6 bases). This CDR3 region has 13 residues. Per germline, CDR1 SGDLS and CDR2 YYNGEE. V shed 1 base and J shed 5 bases, with 9 bases lying between them. CDR3 coding DNA: TGTGCCAGCAGCGTATCTAGCGAGGAGACCCAGTACTTC. Protein sequence: CASSVSSEETQYF. Full variable domain (missing parts from reference TRBV9 and TRBJ2-5): DSGVTQTPKHLITATGQRVTLRCSPRSGDLSVYWYQQSLDQGLQFLIQYYNGEERAKGNILERFSAQQFPDLHSELNLSSLELGDSALYFCASSVSSEETQYFGPGTRLLVL.

The J gene is TRBJ2-1, the V gene TRBV11-2; D unclear. Germline assignment: CDR1 SGHAT and CDR2 FQNNGV. CDR3 size: 13 residues. V was trimmed by 2 bases and J by 5 bases, leaving 7 bases between them. The CDR3 DNA reads as TGTGCCAGCAGCTTATACGGCAACAATGAGCAGTTCTTC. Protein product: CASSLYGNNEQFF.

This chain uses TRBV5-1 with TRBJ2-1; the match to TRBD2 covers 10 bases. J was trimmed by 4 bases and V by 0 bases; bases with no gene match: 1. The CDR3 runs 15 residues. CDR1 and CDR2 from the germline V gene are SGHRS and YFSETQ. Written as DNA, the CDR3 is TGCGCCAGCAGCTTGGTACTAGCGGGGTACAATGAGCAGTTCTTC. Residues: CASSLVLAGYNEQFF.